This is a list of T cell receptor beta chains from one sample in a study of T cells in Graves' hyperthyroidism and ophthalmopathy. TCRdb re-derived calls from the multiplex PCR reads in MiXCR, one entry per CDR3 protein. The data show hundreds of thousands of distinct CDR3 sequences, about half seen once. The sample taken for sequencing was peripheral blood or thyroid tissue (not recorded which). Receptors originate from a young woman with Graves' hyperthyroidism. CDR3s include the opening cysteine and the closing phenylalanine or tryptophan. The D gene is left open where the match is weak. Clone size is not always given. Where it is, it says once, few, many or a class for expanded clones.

cdr3_nt: TGCAGCGTTCCACGGCCAGGGGGGGACGAGCAGTACTTC
cdr3_aa: CSVPRPGGDEQYF
j_call: TRBJ2-7
v_call: TRBV29-1
d_call: NA
clone_size: once

cdr3_nt: TGTGCCAGCAGGAACCAGGGATTCAAGGCTTTCTTT
cdr3_aa: CASRNQGFKAFF
j_call: TRBJ1-1
v_call: TRBV2
d_call: NA
clone_size: NA

cdr3_nt: TGTGCCAGCAGCCTAAATAGGGGTGAAAAACTGTTTTTT
cdr3_aa: CASSLNRGEKLFF
j_call: TRBJ1-4
v_call: TRBV7-2
d_call: NA
clone_size: NA

cdr3_nt: TGTGCCAGCAAGGCAGGCCCTCAAGAGACCCAGTACTTC
cdr3_aa: CASKAGPQETQYF
j_call: TRBJ2-5
v_call: TRBV6-1
d_call: NA
clone_size: NA

cdr3_nt: TGTGCCAGCAGCTTAGGGCCAGGAGATAATTCACCCCTCCACTTT
cdr3_aa: CASSLGPGDNSPLHF
j_call: TRBJ1-6
v_call: TRBV7-9
d_call: NA
clone_size: few

cdr3_nt: TGCGCCAGCAGCTTAGGCGGGAGTATGAACACTGAAGCTTTCTTT
cdr3_aa: CASSLGGSMNTEAFF
j_call: TRBJ1-1
v_call: TRBV5-1
d_call: NA
clone_size: NA

cdr3_nt: TGCAGTGCTTTAGACGGGGACGAGGCTTTCTTT
cdr3_aa: CSALDGDEAFF
j_call: TRBJ1-1
v_call: TRBV20-1
d_call: NA
clone_size: NA

cdr3_nt: TGCAGCGTTGATAGTCCAGGCCCCTATGGCTACACCTTC
cdr3_aa: CSVDSPGPYGYTF
j_call: TRBJ1-2
v_call: TRBV29-1
d_call: NA
clone_size: many

cdr3_nt: TGCAGTGCTCGACACCTGGGGGATGAAAAACTGTTTTTT
cdr3_aa: CSARHLGDEKLFF
j_call: TRBJ1-4
v_call: TRBV20-1
d_call: NA
clone_size: NA

cdr3_nt: TGTGCCAGCAGCTTCGTTGCAGGGGTGGAAAAACTGTTTTTT
cdr3_aa: CASSFVAGVEKLFF
j_call: TRBJ1-4
v_call: TRBV7-9
d_call: NA
clone_size: NA

cdr3_nt: TGTGCCACCAGCAGAGATCTAGCGGGCTCCTACGAGCAGTACTTC
cdr3_aa: CATSRDLAGSYEQYF
j_call: TRBJ2-7
v_call: TRBV15
d_call: TRBD2
clone_size: many

cdr3_nt: TGTGCCAGCAGAAAGACAGGTCAGCCCCAGTACTTC
cdr3_aa: CASRKTGQPQYF
j_call: TRBJ2-5
v_call: TRBV7-9
d_call: NA
clone_size: NA

cdr3_nt: TGTGCCAGCAGTGAGGGAACAGTCTCTGGAAACACCATACATTTT
cdr3_aa: CASSEGTVSGNTIHF
j_call: TRBJ1-3
v_call: TRBV2
d_call: NA
clone_size: NA

cdr3_nt: TGTGCCAGCAGTCCCCTTAGCGGGGAGACCCAGTACTTC
cdr3_aa: CASSPLSGETQYF
j_call: TRBJ2-5
v_call: TRBV7-2
d_call: TRBD2
clone_size: NA

cdr3_nt: TGCAGTGCCCCCGGGACTAGCGGGAGTGACGAGCAGTACTTC
cdr3_aa: CSAPGTSGSDEQYF
j_call: TRBJ2-7
v_call: TRBV20-1
d_call: TRBD2
clone_size: NA

cdr3_nt: TGTGCCAGCAGCGGTCGTCTAAGCGGGAACAGTGAGCAGTACTTC
cdr3_aa: CASSGRLSGNSEQYF
j_call: TRBJ2-7
v_call: TRBV9
d_call: TRBD2
clone_size: few